This TCR beta chain originates from a study of cytotoxic CD8 clonotypes in ibrutinib-treated CLL. Overall study context: Within the patient group, approximately 10 were relapsed/refractory and over 14 treatment-naive, and approximately 17 were IGHV unmutated. General study points: Clonality went up at ibrutinib response and then declined back toward baseline at progression. Exceeding age-matched healthy donors, baseline clonality also tracked the counts of circulating CD8+ T cells.

As for this clone: Antigen specificity is unknown.

PBMCs that had been cryopreserved were the source of approximately 1.8 micrograms of genomic DNA for TCR beta libraries. TCRdb keeps only in-frame clones here, not all; method: immunoSEQ multiplex PCR. The data show about 300,000 clones, with about 61% seen just once and roughly 6% held by the top ten. Germline V CDR1 and CDR2: SGHDT, YYEEEE. V was cut by 3 bases and J by 2 bases, with 11 bases left in between. The CDR3 has 14 residues. This sequence originates from a human donor with chronic lymphocytic leukemia. The V gene is TRBV5-6, the J gene TRBJ2-5; D tentatively fits TRBD1 or TRBD2 (5 bases each). Specimen: PBMCs, collected after 36 months of ibrutinib treatment. Written as DNA, the CDR3 is TGTGCCAGCAGCTACGGATGGGGGCAAGAGACCCAGTACTTC. The encoded protein is CASSYGWGQETQYF.